This TCR beta chain comes out of a study of blood T cell repertoires in COVID-19. For the study at large: Nucleic acid was either cDNA or gDNA, and it came from T cells, B-cell-depleted T cells, or PBMCs.

Germline V gene lookup returns CDR1 LNHDA and CDR2 SQIVND (reference sequence). This CDR3 comprises 12 residues. V was pared by 7 bases and J by 10 bases, with 13 bases between. TCRdb's table, derived via immunoSEQ multiplex PCR, lists solely in-frame clones and lacks some. Here the sample spans over 150,000 clones, 90% being singletons. Material: peripheral blood. The receptor was derived from a man aged 50-59 years with acute or convalescent COVID-19. The chain combines TRBV19 with TRBJ2-2; weak D call: TRBD2 (6 bases). The CDR3 DNA sequence: TGTGCCAGTAATGGCGGGCGGGAGGAGCTGTTTTTT. This encodes CASNGGREELFF.